This TCR beta chain emerged from a study of blood T cell repertoires in COVID-19. Overall study context: T cells, B-cell-depleted T cells, or PBMCs supplied cDNA or gDNA.

In the original processing: Reference gene primer amplification gave estimated nucleated cell counts. Sequenced by immunoSEQ multiplex PCR; TCRdb stores in-frame clones only, minus some. The DNA was the basis for D and trimming; V, J and clone size are from that table. The sample includes under 350,000 clones, roughly 89% of them seen just once. The CDR3 runs 14 residues. The V and J ends lost 0 bases and 8 bases respectively, with 12 bases between them. Per the germline V gene, CDR1 is SGDLS and CDR2 is YYNGEE. What was sequenced was peripheral blood. The receptor was isolated from a middle-aged man with acute or convalescent COVID-19. This chain connects TRBV9 to TRBJ1-3; D is uncertain. CDR3 amino acids: CASSVGLWGDTIYF. The CDR3 nucleotides are TGTGCCAGCAGCGTAGGCCTATGGGGAGACACCATATATTTT. The whole variable domain, filled in from reference TRBV9 and TRBJ1-3, reads DSGVTQTPKHLITATGQRVTLRCSPRSGDLSVYWYQQSLDQGLQFLIQYYNGEERAKGNILERFSAQQFPDLHSELNLSSLELGDSALYFCASSVGLWGDTIYFGEGSWLTVV.